These 10 T cell receptor beta chains originate from one sample sequenced in a study of cytomegalovirus exposure and HLA in healthy donors. Amplification used 60 Vbeta primers and 13 Jbeta primers. Clones were read by immunoSEQ multiplex PCR, and TCRdb kept only the in-frame ones, dropping some. The top ten clones hold over 1.5% of a sample with around 170,000 clones, roughly 82% of them seen once. What was sequenced was PBMCs. These receptors were collected from a man aged 40-49 years in good health and CMV-seronegative.

The J gene is TRBJ2-2, the V gene TRBV5-1; 8 nucleotides agree with TRBD1. Germline CDR1 reads SGHRS; CDR2 reads YFSETQ. V was pared by 4 bases and J by 1 base, with 0 bases of the junction left unmatched. CDR3 length equals 14 residues. The CDR3 is CASSGTGNTGELFF. In DNA, the CDR3 is TGCGCCAGCAGCGGGACAGGGAACACCGGGGAGCTGTTTTTT.

The J gene is TRBJ1-1, the V gene TRBV5-1; D unresolved. V was pared by 2 bases and J by 2 bases, with 7 bases between. Germline values: CDR1 SGHRS, CDR2 YFSETQ. The CDR3 spans 13 residues. The CDR3 loop reads CASSFEGNTEAFF. CDR3 nucleotides: TGCGCCAGCAGCTTTGAGGGAAACACTGAAGCTTTCTTT.

The rearrangement links TRBV29-1 to TRBJ2-7, with 9 bases lining up with TRBD1. The CDR3 is made up of 14 amino acids. CDR1 is SQVTM and CDR2 is ANQGSEA in the germline V gene. With V trimmed by 3 bases and J by 1 base, 4 bases remained unmatched. This chain's CDR3 is CSVEPGQGSYEQYF. For the CDR3, the DNA is TGCAGCGTTGAGCCGGGACAGGGATCCTACGAGCAGTACTTC.

This clone has a single count. CDR3 loop: CASSSKDRGIYNEQFF. The DNA for the CDR3 is TGTGCCAGCAGCTCGAAGGACAGGGGAATCTACAATGAGCAGTTCTTC. The chain employs TRBV5-6 and TRBJ2-1; 9 nucleotides line up with TRBD1. The V gene's germline CDR1 is SGHDT and CDR2 YYEEEE. The V segment lost 3 bases and the J segment 3 bases; nucleotides outside the gene matches: 7. The CDR3 length is 16 residues.

This clone was found a few times. The chain is built from TRBV11-2 and TRBJ2-2, with 10 bases identical to TRBD1. The CDR3 has 15 residues. Germline V CDR1 and CDR2: SGHAT, FQNNGV. Trimming took 5 bases from V and 7 from J; bases not matched to a gene: 7. Written as DNA, the CDR3 is TGTGCCAGCAGCCCACCGGGACAGGGGATCGGGGAGCTGTTTTTT. Protein: CASSPPGQGIGELFF. Combining the CDR3 with reference TRBV11-2 and TRBJ2-2 gives the whole variable domain EAGVAQSPRYKIIEKRQSVAFWCNPISGHATLYWYQQILGQGPKLLIQFQNNGVVDDSQLPKDRFSAERLKGVDSTLKIQPAKLEDSAVYLCASSPPGQGIGELFFGEGSRLTVL.

The rearrangement links TRBV7-3 to TRBJ2-3; the D gene is possibly TRBD2 (5 bases). Trimming removed 1 base at V and 9 bases at J, with 8 bases between. CDR1 and CDR2 from the germline V gene are SGHTA and FQGTGA. This CDR3 spans 12 amino acids. The CDR3 here is CASSLIRGTQYF. The CDR3 DNA reads as TGTGCCAGCAGCTTAATCCGGGGAACGCAGTATTTT.

The rearrangement uses TRBV7-9 and TRBJ2-2; perhaps TRBD1 as D (5 bases). The ends were cut back, 6 bases at V and 7 bases at J, with 12 bases in the middle. The germline CDR1 and CDR2 sequences are SEHNR and FQNEAQ (reference sequence). CDR3 size: 13 residues. The CDR3 here is CASRPRGSGELFF. Here the CDR3 DNA reads TGTGCCAGCAGGCCTAGGGGAAGCGGGGAGCTGTTTTTT.

This chain uses TRBV5-1 with TRBJ1-6, with D possibly being TRBD1 (5 bases). The V and J ends lost 0 bases and 6 bases respectively, with 13 bases between them. The CDR3 is made up of 16 amino acids. Germline V gives CDR1 SGHRS, CDR2 YFSETQ. CDR3 amino acids: CASSLDRGRSNSPLHF. The CDR3 DNA is TGCGCCAGCAGCTTGGACCGGGGGAGAAGTAATTCACCCCTCCACTTT.

The chain employs TRBV4-3 and TRBJ2-1; D is uncertain. Trimming took 4 bases from V and 4 from J, leaving 20 bases between them. CDR3 size: 17 residues. Per the germline V gene, CDR1 is LGHNA and CDR2 is YSLEER. Here the CDR3 DNA reads TGCGCCAGCAGCCCCCGGTCCGGGTCTCATACTTACAATGAGCAGTTCTTC. Protein sequence: CASSPRSGSHTYNEQFF.

The chain recombines TRBV6-5 with TRBJ2-7; 8 positions agree with TRBD1. The CDR3 is 14 amino acids. Germline V CDR1 and CDR2: MNHEY, SVGAGI. Germline trimming cut 8 bases from V and 4 bases from J; bases unmatched to any gene: 10. CDR3 loop: CASLTGEPFYEQYF. The CDR3 DNA sequence: TGTGCCAGCCTGACAGGGGAACCATTTTACGAGCAGTACTTC.